This paragraph reports one T cell receptor (beta chain). Antigen unknown. This sample was taken from a study of early T cells in non-severe SARS-CoV-2 infection. On the study more broadly: Bulk RNA isolated from unsorted whole blood underwent sequencing; chains were not paired.

The CDR3 covers 14 residues. Germline CDR1 is PRHDT and CDR2 is FYEKMQ (reference sequence). V gave up 8 bases and J gave up 1 base, with 14 bases separating them. Overall study results and limits: VDJdb-based matching was biased toward anti-spike CD8 responses and missed private and CD4 specificities.

Attachment of unique molecular identifiers to individual cDNA molecules was performed. One entry per CDR3 protein, called by TCRdb with MiXCR from the 5' RACE reads. The data contain tens of thousands of distinct CDR3 sequences, about 5% of them singletons. The input for sequencing was whole blood, taken at baseline. The receptor comes from an adult who was a healthcare worker with PCR-confirmed SARS-CoV-2 infection or an uninfected control (not recorded which). The genes are TRBV13 and TRBJ1-1; D gene unclear. The CDR3 DNA reads TGTGCCAGCCAAGCACAGAGCCAGAACACTGAAGCTTTCTTT. This encodes CASQAQSQNTEAFF.